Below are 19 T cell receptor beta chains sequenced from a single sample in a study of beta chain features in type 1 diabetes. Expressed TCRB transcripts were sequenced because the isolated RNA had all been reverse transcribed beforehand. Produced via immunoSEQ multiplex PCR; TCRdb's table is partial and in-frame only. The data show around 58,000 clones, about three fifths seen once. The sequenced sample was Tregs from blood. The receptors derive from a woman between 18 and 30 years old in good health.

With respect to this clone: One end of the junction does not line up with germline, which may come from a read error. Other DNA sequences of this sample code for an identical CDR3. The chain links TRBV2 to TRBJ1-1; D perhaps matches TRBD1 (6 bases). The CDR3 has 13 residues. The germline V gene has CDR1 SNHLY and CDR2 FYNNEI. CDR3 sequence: CASSGQQNTEAFF. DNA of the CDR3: TGCGCCAGCAGTGGACAGCAGAACACTGAAGCTTTCTTT.

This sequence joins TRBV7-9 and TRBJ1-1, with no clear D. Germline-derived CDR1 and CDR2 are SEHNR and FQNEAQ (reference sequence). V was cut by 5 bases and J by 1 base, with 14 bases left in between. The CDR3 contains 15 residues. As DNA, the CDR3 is TGTGCCAGCAGCACATGGACGGGAGCGAACACTGAAGCTTTCTTT. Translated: CASSTWTGANTEAFF.

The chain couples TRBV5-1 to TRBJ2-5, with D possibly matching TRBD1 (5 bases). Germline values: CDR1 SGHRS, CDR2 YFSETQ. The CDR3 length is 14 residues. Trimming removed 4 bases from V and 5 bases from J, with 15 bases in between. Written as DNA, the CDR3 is TGCGCCAGCAGCAGGCTCTCCTCAGGGGAGACCCAGTACTTC. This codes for CASSRLSSGETQYF.

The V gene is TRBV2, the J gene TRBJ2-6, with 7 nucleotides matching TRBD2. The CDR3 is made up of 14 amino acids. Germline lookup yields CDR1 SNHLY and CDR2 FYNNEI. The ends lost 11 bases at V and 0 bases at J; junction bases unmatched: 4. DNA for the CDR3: TGTGCCTTCCGGGGGGTCTCTGGGGCCAACGTCCTGACTTTC. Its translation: CAFRGVSGANVLTF. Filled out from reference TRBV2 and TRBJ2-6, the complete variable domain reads EPEVTQTPSHQVTQMGQEVILRCVPISNHLYFYWYRQILGQKVEFLVSFYNNEISEKSEIFDDQFSVERPDGSNFTLKIRSTKLEDSAMYFCAFRGVSGANVLTFGAGSRLTVL.

CDR3 nucleotide sequence: TGTGCCAGCAGCCGTTCAGCCTTCGGGTCACAAGAGACCCAGTACTTC. This translates into CASSRSAFGSQETQYF. The chain joins TRBV11-2 to TRBJ2-5; the D is unclear. The ends were cut back, 5 bases at V and 2 bases at J, with 18 bases in the middle. Looked up from germline, CDR1 is SGHAT and CDR2 is FQNNGV. The CDR3 runs 16 residues.

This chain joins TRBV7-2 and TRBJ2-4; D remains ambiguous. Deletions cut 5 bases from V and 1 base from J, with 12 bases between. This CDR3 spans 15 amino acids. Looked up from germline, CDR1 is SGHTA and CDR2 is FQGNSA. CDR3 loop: CASSPSVMAKNIQYF. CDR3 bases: TGTGCCAGCAGCCCTTCGGTAATGGCCAAAAACATTCAGTACTTC.

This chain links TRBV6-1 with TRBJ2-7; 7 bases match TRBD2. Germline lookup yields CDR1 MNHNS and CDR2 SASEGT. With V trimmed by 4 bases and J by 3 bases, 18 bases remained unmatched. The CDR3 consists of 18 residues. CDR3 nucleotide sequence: TGTGCCAGCAGTGGAGCCCCTGGGGGGAGGGCTCCGGGCTACGAGCAGTACTTC. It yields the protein CASSGAPGGRAPGYEQYF.

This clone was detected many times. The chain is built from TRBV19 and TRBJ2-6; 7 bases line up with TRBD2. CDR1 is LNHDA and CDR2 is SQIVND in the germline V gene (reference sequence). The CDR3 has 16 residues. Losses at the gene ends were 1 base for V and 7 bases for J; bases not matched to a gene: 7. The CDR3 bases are TGTGCCAGTAGTATAGTGGGCACGGGGGGAGCCAACGTCCTGACTTTC. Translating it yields CASSIVGTGGANVLTF.

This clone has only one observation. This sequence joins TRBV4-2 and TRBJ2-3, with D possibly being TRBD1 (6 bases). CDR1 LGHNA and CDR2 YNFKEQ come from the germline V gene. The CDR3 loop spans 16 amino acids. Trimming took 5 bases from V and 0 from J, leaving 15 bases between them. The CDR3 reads CASSSRPDSSTDTQYF. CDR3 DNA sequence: TGTGCCAGCAGCTCTAGGCCGGACAGTAGCACAGATACGCAGTATTTT.

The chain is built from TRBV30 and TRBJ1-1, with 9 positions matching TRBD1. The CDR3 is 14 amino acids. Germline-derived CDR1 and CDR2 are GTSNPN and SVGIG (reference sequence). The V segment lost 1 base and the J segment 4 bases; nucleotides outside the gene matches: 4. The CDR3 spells CAWSGGQGPTEAFF. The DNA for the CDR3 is TGTGCCTGGAGTGGGGGACAGGGACCCACTGAAGCTTTCTTT.

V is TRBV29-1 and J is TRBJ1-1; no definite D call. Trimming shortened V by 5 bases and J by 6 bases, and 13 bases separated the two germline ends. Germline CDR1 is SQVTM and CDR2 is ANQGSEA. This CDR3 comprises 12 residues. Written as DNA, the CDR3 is TGCAGCGTTCGGAGGGTTTCCTCTGAAGCTTTCTTT. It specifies CSVRRVSSEAFF.

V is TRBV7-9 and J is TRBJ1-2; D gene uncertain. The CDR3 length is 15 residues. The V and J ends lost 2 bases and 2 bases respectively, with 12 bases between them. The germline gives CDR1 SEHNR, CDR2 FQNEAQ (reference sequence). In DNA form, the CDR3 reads TGTGCCAGCAGCTTAATTTTGAACAGAAACTATGGCTACACCTTC. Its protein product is CASSLILNRNYGYTF.

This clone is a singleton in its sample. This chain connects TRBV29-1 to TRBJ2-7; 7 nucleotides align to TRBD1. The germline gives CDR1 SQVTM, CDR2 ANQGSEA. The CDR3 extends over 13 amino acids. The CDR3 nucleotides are TGCAGTGCTTCTGGACAGGTTGGGTACGAGCAGTACTTC. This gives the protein CSASGQVGYEQYF.

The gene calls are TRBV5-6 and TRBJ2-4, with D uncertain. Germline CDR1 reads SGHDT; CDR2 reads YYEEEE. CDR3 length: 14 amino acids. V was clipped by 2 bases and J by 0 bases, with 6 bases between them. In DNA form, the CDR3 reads TGTGCCAGCAGCTTTAAAATAGCCAAAAACATTCAGTACTTC. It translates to CASSFKIAKNIQYF.

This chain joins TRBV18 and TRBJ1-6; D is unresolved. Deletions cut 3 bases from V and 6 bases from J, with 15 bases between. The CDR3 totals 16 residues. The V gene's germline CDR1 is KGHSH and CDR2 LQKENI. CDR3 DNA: TGTGCCAGCTCACCCGGGATCCTTAGCAGTAATTCACCCCTCCACTTT. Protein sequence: CASSPGILSSNSPLHF.

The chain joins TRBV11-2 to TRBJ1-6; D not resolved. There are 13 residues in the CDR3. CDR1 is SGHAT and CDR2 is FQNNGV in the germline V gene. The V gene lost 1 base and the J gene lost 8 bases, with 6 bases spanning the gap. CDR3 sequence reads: CASSLGGDSPLHF. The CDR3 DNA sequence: TGTGCCAGCAGCTTAGGGGGAGATTCACCCCTCCACTTT.

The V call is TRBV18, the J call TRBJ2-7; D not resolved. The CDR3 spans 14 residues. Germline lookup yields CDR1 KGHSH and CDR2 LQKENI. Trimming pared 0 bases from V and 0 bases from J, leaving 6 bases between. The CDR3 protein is CASSPPSFSYEQYF. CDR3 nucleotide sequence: TGTGCCAGCTCACCACCGAGCTTCTCCTACGAGCAGTACTTC.

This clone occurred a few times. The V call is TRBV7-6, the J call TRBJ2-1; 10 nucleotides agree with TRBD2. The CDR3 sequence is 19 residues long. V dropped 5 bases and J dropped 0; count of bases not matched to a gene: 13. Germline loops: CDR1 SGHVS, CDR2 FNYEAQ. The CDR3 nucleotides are TGTGCCAGCAGCCCGCGACCGACTAGCGGGCATAGCTCCTACAATGAGCAGTTCTTC. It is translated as CASSPRPTSGHSSYNEQFF.

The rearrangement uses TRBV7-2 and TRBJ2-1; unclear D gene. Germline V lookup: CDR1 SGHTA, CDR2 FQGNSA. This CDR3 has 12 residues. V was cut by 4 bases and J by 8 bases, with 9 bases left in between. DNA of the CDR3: TGTGCCAGCAGCTCACGCGCCGATGAGCAGTTCTTC. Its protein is CASSSRADEQFF.